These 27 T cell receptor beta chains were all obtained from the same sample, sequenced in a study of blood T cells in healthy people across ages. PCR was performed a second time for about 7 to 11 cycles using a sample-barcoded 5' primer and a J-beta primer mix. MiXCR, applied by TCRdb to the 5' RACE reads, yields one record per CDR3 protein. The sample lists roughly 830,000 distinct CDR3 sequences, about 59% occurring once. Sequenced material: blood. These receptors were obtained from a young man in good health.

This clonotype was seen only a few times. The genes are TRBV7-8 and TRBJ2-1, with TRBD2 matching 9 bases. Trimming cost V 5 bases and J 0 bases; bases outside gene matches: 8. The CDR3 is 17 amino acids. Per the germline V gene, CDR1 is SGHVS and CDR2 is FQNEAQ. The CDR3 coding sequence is TGTGCCAGCAGCCCACTGGCGGGGGGGCACTCCTACAATGAGCAGTTCTTC. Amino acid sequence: CASSPLAGGHSYNEQFF.

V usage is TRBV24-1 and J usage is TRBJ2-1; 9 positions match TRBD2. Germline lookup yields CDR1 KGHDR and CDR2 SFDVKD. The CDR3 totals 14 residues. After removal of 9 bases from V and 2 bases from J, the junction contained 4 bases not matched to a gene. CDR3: CATVSGGPYNEQFF. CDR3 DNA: TGTGCCACCGTCAGCGGGGGGCCCTACAATGAGCAGTTCTTC.

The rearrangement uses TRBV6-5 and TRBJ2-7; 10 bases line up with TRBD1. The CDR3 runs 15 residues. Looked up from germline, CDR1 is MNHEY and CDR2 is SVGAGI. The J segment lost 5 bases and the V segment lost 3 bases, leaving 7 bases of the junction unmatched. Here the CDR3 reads CASSYYGTGVHEQYF. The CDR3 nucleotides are TGTGCCAGCAGTTATTATGGGACAGGGGTCCACGAGCAGTACTTC.

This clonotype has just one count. The CDR3 DNA sequence: TGCGCCAGCAGCCCTGGTGGGGCATTAGGCAATCAGCCCCAGCATTTT. Encoded protein: CASSPGGALGNQPQHF. The J gene is TRBJ1-5, the V gene TRBV5-1; TRBD1 is a possible D gene (5 bases). Germline V CDR1 and CDR2: SGHRS, YFSETQ. This CDR3 is built from 16 residues. Deletions cut 4 bases from V and 2 bases from J, with 16 bases between.

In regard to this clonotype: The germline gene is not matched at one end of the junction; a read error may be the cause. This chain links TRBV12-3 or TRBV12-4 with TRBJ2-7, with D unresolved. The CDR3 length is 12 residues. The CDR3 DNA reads TGTGCCAGCGGTTTTGCCGTCTACGAGCAGTACTTC. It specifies CASGFAVYEQYF.

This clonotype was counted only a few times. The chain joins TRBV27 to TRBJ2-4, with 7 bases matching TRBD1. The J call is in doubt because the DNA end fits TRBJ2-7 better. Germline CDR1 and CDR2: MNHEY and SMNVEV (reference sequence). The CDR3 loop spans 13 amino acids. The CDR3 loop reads CASSLSRGHEQYF. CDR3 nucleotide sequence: TGTGCCAGCAGTTTATCGAGGGGGCACGAGCAGTACTTC.

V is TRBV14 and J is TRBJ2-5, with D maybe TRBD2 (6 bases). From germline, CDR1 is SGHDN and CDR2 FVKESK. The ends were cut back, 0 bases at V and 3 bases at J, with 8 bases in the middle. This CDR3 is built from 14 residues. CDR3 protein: CASSQEIAEETQYF. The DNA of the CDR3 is TGTGCCAGCAGCCAAGAGATAGCGGAAGAGACCCAGTACTTC.

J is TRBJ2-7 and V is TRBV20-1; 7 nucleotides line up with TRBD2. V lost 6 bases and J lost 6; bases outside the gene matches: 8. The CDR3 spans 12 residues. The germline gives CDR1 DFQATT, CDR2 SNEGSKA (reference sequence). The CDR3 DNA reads TGCAGTGCCTCTCGGTCGGGAGGCGAGCAGTACTTC. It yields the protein CSASRSGGEQYF.

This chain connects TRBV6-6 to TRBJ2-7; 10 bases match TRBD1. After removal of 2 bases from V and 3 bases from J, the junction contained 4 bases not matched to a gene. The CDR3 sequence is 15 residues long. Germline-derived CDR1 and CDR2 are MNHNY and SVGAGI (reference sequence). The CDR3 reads CASSYRGTGDYEQYF. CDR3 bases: TGTGCCAGCAGTTACAGGGGGACAGGGGACTACGAGCAGTACTTC.

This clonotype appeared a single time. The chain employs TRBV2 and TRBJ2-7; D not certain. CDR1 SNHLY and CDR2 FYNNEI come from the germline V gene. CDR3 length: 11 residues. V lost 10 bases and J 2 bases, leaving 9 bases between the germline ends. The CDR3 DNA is TGTGCCACCATTGCCACCTACGAGCAGTACTTC. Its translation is CATIATYEQYF.

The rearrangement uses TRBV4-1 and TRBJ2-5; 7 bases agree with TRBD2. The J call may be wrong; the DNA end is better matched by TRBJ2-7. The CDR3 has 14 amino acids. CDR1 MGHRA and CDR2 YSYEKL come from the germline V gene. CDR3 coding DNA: TGCGCCAGCAGCCAAGTGAGCGGGGTCTACGAGCAGTACTTC. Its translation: CASSQVSGVYEQYF.

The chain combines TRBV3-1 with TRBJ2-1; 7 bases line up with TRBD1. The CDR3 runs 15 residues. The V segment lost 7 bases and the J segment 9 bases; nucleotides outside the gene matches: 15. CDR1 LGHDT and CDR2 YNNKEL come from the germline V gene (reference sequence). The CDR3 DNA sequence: TGTGCCAGCACCCTTGACAGGGTTGGCGGCAGTGAGCAGTTCTTC. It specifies CASTLDRVGGSEQFF.

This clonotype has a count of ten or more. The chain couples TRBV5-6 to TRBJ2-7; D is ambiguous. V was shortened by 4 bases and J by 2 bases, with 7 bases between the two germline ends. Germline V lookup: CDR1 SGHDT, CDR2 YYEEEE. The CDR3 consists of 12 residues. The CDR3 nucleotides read TGTGCCAGCAGCCTCTCCACCTACGAGCAGTACTTC. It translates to CASSLSTYEQYF.

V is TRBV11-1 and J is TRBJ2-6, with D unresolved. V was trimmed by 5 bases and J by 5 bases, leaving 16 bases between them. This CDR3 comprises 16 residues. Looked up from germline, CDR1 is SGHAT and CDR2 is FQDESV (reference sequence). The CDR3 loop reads CASSRLMVPRANVLTF. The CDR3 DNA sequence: TGTGCCAGCAGCCGTCTTATGGTGCCTAGGGCCAACGTCCTGACTTTC.

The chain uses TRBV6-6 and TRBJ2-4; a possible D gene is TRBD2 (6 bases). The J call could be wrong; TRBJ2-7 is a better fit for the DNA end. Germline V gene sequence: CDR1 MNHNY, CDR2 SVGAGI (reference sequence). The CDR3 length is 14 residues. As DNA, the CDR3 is TGTGCCAGCAGTGACGGTGGGGGGAGCTACGAGCAGTACTTC. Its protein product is CASSDGGGSYEQYF.

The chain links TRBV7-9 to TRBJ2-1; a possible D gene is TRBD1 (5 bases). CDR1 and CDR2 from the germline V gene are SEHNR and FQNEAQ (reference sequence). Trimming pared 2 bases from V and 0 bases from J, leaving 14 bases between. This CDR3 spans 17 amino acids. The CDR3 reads CASSLRGGAGSYNEQFF. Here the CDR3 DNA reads TGTGCCAGCAGCTTAAGAGGTGGGGCAGGCTCCTACAATGAGCAGTTCTTC.

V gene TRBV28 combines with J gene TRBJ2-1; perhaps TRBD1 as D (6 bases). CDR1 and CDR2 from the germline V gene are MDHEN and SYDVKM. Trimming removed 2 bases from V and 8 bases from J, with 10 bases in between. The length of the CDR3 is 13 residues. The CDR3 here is CASSLAGADEQFF. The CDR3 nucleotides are TGTGCCAGCAGTTTAGCAGGGGCGGATGAGCAGTTCTTC.

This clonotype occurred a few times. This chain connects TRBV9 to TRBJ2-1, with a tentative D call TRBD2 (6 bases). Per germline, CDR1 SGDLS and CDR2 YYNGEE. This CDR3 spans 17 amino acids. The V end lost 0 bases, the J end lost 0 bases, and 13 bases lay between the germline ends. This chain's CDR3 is CASSVGGASASYNEQFF. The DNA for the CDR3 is TGTGCCAGCAGCGTAGGTGGGGCTAGCGCCTCCTACAATGAGCAGTTCTTC.

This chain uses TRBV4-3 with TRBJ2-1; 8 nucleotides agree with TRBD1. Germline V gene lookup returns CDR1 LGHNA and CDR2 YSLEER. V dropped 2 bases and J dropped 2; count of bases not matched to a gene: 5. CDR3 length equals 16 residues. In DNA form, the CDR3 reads TGCGCCAGCAGCCAATCGGACAGGGCCACCTACAATGAGCAGTTCTTC. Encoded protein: CASSQSDRATYNEQFF.

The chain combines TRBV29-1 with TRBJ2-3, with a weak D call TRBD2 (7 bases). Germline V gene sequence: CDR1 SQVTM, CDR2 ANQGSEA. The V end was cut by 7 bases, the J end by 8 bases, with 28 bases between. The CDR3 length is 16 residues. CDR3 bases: TGCAGCGCCTATGGGGCGGGGGCCTCGGTCCACGGTACGCAGTATTTT. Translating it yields CSAYGAGASVHGTQYF.

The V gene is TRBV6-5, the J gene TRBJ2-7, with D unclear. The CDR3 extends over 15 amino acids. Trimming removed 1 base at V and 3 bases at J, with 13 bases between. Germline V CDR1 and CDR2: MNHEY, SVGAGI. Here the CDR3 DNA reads TGTGCCAGCAGTTACTTTGGGGTGGGCAACTACGAGCAGTACTTC. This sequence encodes CASSYFGVGNYEQYF.

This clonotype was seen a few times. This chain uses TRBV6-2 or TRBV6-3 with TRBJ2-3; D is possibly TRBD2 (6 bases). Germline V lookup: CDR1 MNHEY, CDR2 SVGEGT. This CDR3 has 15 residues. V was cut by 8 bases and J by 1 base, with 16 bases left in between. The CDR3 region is CASHGRGSGTDTQYF. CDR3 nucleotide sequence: TGTGCCAGCCACGGCCGGGGGAGTGGCACAGATACGCAGTATTTT.

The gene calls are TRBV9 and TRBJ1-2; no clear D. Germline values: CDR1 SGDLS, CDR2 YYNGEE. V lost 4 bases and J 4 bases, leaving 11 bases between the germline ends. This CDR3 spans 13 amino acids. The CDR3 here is CASSPAAGYGYTF. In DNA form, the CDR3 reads TGTGCCAGCAGCCCCGCGGCAGGCTATGGCTACACCTTC.

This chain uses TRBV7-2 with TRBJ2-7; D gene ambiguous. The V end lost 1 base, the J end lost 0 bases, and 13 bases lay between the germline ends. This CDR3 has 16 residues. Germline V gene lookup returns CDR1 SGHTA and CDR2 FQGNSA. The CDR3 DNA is TGTGCCAGCAGCTTAGATGCCGAACTTAGCTCCTACGAGCAGTACTTC. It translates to CASSLDAELSSYEQYF.

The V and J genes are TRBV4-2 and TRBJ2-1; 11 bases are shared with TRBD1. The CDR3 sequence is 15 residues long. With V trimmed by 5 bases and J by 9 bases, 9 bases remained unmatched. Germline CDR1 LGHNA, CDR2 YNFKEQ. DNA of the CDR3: TGTGCCAGCAGCTTCTCCGGGACAGGGGGAAGTGAGCAGTTCTTC. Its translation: CASSFSGTGGSEQFF.

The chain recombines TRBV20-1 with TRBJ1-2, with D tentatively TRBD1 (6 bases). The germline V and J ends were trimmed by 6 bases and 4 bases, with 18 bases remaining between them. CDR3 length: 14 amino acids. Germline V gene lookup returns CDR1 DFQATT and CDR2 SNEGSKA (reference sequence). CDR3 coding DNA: TGCAGTGCCTCGCGCGGGGGCGTTAGCTATGGCTACACCTTC. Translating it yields CSASRGGVSYGYTF.

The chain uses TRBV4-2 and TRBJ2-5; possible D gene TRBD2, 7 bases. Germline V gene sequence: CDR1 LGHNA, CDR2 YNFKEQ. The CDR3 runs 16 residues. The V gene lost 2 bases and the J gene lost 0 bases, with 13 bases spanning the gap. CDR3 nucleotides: TGTGCCAGCAGCCAACAAGGGGGGGAGTACCAAGAGACCCAGTACTTC. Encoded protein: CASSQQGGEYQETQYF.